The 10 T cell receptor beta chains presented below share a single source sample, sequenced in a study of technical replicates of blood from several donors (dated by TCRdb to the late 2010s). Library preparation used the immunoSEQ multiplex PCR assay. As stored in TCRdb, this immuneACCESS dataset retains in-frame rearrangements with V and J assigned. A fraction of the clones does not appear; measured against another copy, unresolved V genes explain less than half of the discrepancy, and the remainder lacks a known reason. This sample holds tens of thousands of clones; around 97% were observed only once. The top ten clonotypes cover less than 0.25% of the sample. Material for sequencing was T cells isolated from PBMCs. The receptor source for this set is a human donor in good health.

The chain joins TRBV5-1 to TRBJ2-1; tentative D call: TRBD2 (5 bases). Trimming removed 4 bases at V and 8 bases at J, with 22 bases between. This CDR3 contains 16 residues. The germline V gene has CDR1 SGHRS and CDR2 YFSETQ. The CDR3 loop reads CASSIPSGLVPHEQFF. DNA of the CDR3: TGCGCCAGCAGCATTCCCAGCGGCCTTGTTCCCCATGAGCAGTTCTTC.

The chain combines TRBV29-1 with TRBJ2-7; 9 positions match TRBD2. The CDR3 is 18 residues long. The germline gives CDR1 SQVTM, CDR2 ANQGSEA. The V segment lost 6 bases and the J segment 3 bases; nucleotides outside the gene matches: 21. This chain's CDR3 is CSVLPETAGGKPVYEQYF. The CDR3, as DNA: TGCAGCGTACTCCCCGAAACAGCGGGAGGAAAACCGGTCTACGAGCAGTACTTC.

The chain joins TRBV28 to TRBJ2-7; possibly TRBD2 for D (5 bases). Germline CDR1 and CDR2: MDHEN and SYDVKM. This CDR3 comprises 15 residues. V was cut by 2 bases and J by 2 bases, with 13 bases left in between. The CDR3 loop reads CASSLSGGWAYEQYF. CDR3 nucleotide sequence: TGTGCCAGCAGTTTAAGTGGAGGTTGGGCCTACGAGCAGTACTTC. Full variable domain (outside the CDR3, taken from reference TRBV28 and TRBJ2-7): DVKVTQSSRYLVKRTGEKVFLECVQDMDHENMFWYRQDPGLGLRLIYFSYDVKMKEKGDIPEGYSVSREKKERFSLILESASTNQTSMYLCASSLSGGWAYEQYFGPGTRLTVT.

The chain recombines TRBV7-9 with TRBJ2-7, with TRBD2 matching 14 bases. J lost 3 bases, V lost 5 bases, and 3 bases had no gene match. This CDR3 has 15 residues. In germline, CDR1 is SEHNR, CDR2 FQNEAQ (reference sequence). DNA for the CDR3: TGTGCCAGCAGCAGGGGACTAGCGGGAGTCTACGAGCAGTACTTC. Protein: CASSRGLAGVYEQYF.

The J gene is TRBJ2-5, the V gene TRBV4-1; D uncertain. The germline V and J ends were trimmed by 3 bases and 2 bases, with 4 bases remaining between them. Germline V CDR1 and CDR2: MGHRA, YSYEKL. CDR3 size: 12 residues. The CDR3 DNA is TGCGCCAGCAGCCATCAACAAGAGACCCAGTACTTC. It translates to CASSHQQETQYF.

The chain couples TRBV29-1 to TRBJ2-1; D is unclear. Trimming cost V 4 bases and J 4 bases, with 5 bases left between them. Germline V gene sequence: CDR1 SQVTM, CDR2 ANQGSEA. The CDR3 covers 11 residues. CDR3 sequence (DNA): TGCAGCGTTGCAATTTACAATGAGCAGTTCTTC. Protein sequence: CSVAIYNEQFF.

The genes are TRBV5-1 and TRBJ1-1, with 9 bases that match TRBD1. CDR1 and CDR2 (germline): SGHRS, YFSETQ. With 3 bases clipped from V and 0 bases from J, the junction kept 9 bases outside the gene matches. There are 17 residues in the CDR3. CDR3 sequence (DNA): TGCGCCAGCAGCTCCACCGGGACAGGGATGGTGAACACTGAAGCTTTCTTT. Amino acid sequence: CASSSTGTGMVNTEAFF.

CDR3 in amino acids: CASSQVGGSVHEQYF. CDR3 nucleotides: TGTGCCAGCAGCCAAGTTGGGGGCAGCGTCCACGAGCAGTACTTC. The rearrangement uses TRBV14 and TRBJ2-7; D might be TRBD1 (6 bases). CDR1 is SGHDN, CDR2 FVKESK, per germline. The CDR3 runs 15 residues. Trimming shortened V by 1 base and J by 5 bases, and 15 bases separated the two germline ends.

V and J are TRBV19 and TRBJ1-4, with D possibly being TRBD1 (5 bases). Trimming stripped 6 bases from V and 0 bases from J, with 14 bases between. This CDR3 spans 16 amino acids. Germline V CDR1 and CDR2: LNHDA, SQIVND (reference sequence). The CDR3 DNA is TGTGCCAGTAGCGACAGCCTTAGTCCAACTAATGAAAAACTGTTTTTT. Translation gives CASSDSLSPTNEKLFF.

CDR3 sequence (DNA): TGCGCCAGCAGTGATGAGGAGGGGCGTGTCTCCTACGAGCAGTACTTC. Encoded protein: CASSDEEGRVSYEQYF. The chain employs TRBV10-2 and TRBJ2-7, with D possibly matching TRBD2 (6 bases). CDR1 is WSHSY, CDR2 SAAADI, per germline. V lost 3 bases, J lost 0 bases, and 15 bases lay in between. This CDR3 is 16 amino acids long.